A selection of T cell receptor beta chains follows, all from one sample in a study of blood T cell repertoires in COVID-19. Clones were read by immunoSEQ multiplex PCR, and TCRdb kept only the in-frame ones, dropping some. The data contain approximately 390,000 clones, around 91% of them seen just once; the ten biggest clones take up around 7%. Source material: peripheral blood. The receptors were sampled from a man aged 18 to 35 with active or convalescent COVID-19. CDR3s include the opening cysteine and the closing phenylalanine or tryptophan. The D gene is left open where the match is weak. Clone size, where shown, is once, few, many, or a class for clones that have expanded.

>TRBV20-1|14|TRBJ2-7|.|.
CSASLYRVPYEQYF
TGCAGTGCTAGTCTATACAGGGTCCCTTACGAGCAGTACTTC
>TRBV6-1|15|TRBJ2-1|.|.
CASSETGFSYNEQFF
TGTGCCAGCAGTGAAACGGGTTTCTCCTACAATGAGCAGTTCTTC
>TRBV7-2|14|TRBJ2-5|TRBD2|.
CASSSVGLGWTQYF
TGTGCCAGCAGCTCCGTGGGACTAGGGTGGACCCAGTACTTC
>TRBV19|15|TRBJ2-7|.|.
CASSLGGATSYEQYF
TGTGCCAGTAGCCTAGGGGGGGCAACCTCCTACGAGCAGTACTTC
>TRBV9|15|TRBJ1-4|TRBD1|.
CASSVLGQGKEKLFF
TGTGCCAGCAGCGTCCTTGGACAGGGGAAGGAAAAACTGTTTTTT
>TRBV28|13|TRBJ1-2|TRBD1|.
CASRGQGDYGYTF
TGTGCCAGCAGAGGACAGGGGGACTATGGCTACACCTTC
>TRBV7-6|13|TRBJ2-7|TRBD2|once
CASSPSGGAEQYF
TGTGCCAGCAGCCCTAGCGGGGGGGCCGAGCAGTACTTC
>TRBV19|13|TRBJ1-1|.|.
CASSILGNTEAFF
TGTGCCAGTAGTATACTAGGGAACACTGAAGCTTTCTTT
>TRBV19|13|TRBJ2-3|TRBD2|few
CARLAGDTDTQYF
TGTGCCAGATTAGCGGGAGACACAGATACGCAGTATTTT
>TRBV5-1|14|TRBJ2-3|TRBD1|.
CASSAGQGSDTQYF
TGCGCCAGCAGCGCCGGACAGGGATCAGATACGCAGTATTTT